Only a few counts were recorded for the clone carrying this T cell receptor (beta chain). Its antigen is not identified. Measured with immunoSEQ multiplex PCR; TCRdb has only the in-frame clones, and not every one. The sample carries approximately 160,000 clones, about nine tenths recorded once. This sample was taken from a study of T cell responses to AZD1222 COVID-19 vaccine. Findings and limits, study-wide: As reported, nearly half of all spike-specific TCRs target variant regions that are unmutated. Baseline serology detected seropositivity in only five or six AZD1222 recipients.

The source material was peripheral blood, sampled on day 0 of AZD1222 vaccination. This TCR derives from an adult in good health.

CDR3: CASSPLASGGEELFF. CDR3 DNA sequence: TGTGCCAGCAGCCCCCTCGCTAGCGGGGGAGAGGAGCTGTTTTTT. The V and J genes are TRBV9 and TRBJ2-2, with 10 bases matching TRBD2. With 4 bases clipped from V and 10 bases from J, the junction kept 10 bases outside the gene matches. Germline lookup yields CDR1 SGDLS and CDR2 YYNGEE. This CDR3 contains 15 residues.